This entry lists 10 T cell receptor beta chains sequenced from one sample in a study of T cells in Graves' hyperthyroidism and ophthalmopathy. RNA transcripts were the template for amplifying TCR beta CDR3 regions. When the TCR CDR3 underwent first-round RT-PCR, the HTBI primer set was used. One entry per CDR3 protein, called by TCRdb with MiXCR from the multiplex PCR reads. Of about 420,000 distinct CDR3 sequences listed, about 15% are singletons. Sequenced material: blood. These receptors originate from a young woman with Graves' hyperthyroidism.

The table lists this clonotype with a few counts. The chain is built from TRBV24-1 and TRBJ2-6, with unresolved D. CDR1 KGHDR and CDR2 SFDVKD come from the germline V gene. V lost 2 bases and J lost 4, with 17 bases in between. The CDR3 is 18 amino acids. The CDR3, as DNA: TGTGCCACCAGTGATTCCAGAGAGGCTGTCCCCGGGGCCAACGTCCTGACTTTC. It specifies CATSDSREAVPGANVLTF.

Regarding this clonotype: Its ends do not fully match the called genes, so a read error is possible. This rearrangement joins TRBV3-1 to TRBJ2-5; TRBD2 might be the D (6 bases). CDR1 and CDR2 (germline): LGHDT, YNNKEL (reference sequence). The CDR3 extends over 15 amino acids. The DNA for the CDR3 is TGTGCCAGCCGCCAAGACCCCTGGGTGGGGGGGACCCAGTACTTC. Its translation is CASRQDPWVGGTQYF.

This clonotype was recorded a few times. V usage is TRBV5-4 and J usage is TRBJ2-3, with 7 bases aligning to TRBD1. Trimming took 4 bases from V and 2 from J; bases not matched to a gene: 7. This CDR3 is built from 15 residues. Germline CDR1 is SGHNT and CDR2 is YYREEE (reference sequence). The DNA of the CDR3 is TGTGCCAGCAGCCAACAGGGGATCCTCACAGATACGCAGTATTTT. This codes for CASSQQGILTDTQYF.

This clonotype was seen a handful of times. The chain links TRBV5-8 to TRBJ2-3; 9 bases are a match to TRBD2. The CDR3 runs 13 residues. Germline assignment: CDR1 SGHTS and CDR2 YDEGEE. The junction had 2 bases not matched to a gene; V was cut back by 6 bases and J by 3 bases. This chain's CDR3 is CASKAGGTDTQYF. The DNA of the CDR3 is TGTGCCAGCAAGGCGGGGGGGACAGATACGCAGTATTTT.

This clonotype was detected only a few times. The rearrangement links TRBV6-5 to TRBJ1-2, with D possibly TRBD1 on 6 matching bases. The germline V gene encodes CDR1 MNHEY and CDR2 SVGAGI. The CDR3 consists of 16 residues. Trimming cost V 2 bases and J 2 bases, with 15 bases left between them. CDR3 sequence: CASSYRATGSNYGYTF. CDR3 sequence (DNA): TGTGCCAGCAGTTACCGGGCGACAGGCTCGAACTATGGCTACACCTTC.

This clonotype was seen at least ten times. The V gene is TRBV27, the J gene TRBJ2-1, with D tentatively TRBD1 or TRBD2 (6 bases each). Trimming pared 0 bases from V and 7 bases from J, leaving 16 bases between. Germline CDR1 is MNHEY and CDR2 is SMNVEV (reference sequence). CDR3 length: 16 residues. The CDR3 region has the DNA TGTGCCAGCAGTTTATCGGCAGGGGAGGTTGTTAATGAGCAGTTCTTC. Translated: CASSLSAGEVVNEQFF.

The rearrangement joins TRBV7-6 to TRBJ2-5; no clear D. The CDR3 is made up of 12 amino acids. Germline V gives CDR1 SGHVS, CDR2 FNYEAQ. The V end lost 3 bases, the J end lost 3 bases, and 5 bases lay between the germline ends. CDR3 in amino acids: CASSFAEETQYF. The CDR3 DNA reads as TGTGCCAGCAGCTTCGCCGAAGAGACCCAGTACTTC.

This clonotype was counted a few times. The CDR3 here is CASSADPRTVGDTIYF. The CDR3 nucleotides read TGTGCCAGCAGCGCGGATCCTAGGACAGTAGGGGACACCATATATTTT. The rearrangement joins TRBV9 to TRBJ1-3; D possibly corresponds to TRBD1 (6 bases). CDR1 and CDR2 (germline): SGDLS, YYNGEE. The length of the CDR3 is 16 residues. V was clipped by 3 bases and J by 8 bases, with 21 bases between them.

This clonotype was observed at least ten times. The CDR3 region is CASSEDRYNQPQHF. In DNA, the CDR3 is TGTGCCAGCAGTGAGGACAGGTACAATCAGCCCCAGCATTTT. The chain employs TRBV6-1 and TRBJ1-5; 7 positions agree with TRBD1. The CDR3 sequence is 14 residues long. The ends lost 3 bases at V and 3 bases at J; junction bases unmatched: 2. Germline-derived CDR1 and CDR2 are MNHNS and SASEGT.

This clonotype has at least ten counts. V gene TRBV24-1 combines with J gene TRBJ2-7, with D tentatively TRBD1 (5 bases). V lost 6 bases and J lost 5, with 13 bases in between. Germline CDR1 and CDR2: KGHDR and SFDVKD. CDR3 size: 13 residues. The CDR3 loop is CATSLKKGHEQYF. In nucleotides, the CDR3 is TGTGCCACCAGTCTAAAGAAGGGGCACGAGCAGTACTTC.